The table lists the clone carrying this T cell receptor beta chain with a count of one. Its matching antigen is unknown. This sample is part of a study of a mutant IDH1 vaccine in newly diagnosed glioma. Study at large: Patients under treatment included about 62% males and 37.5% females and had a mean age of about 37 years. Every participant had undergone radiotherapy, temozolomide, or both before, and most underwent both.

Measured with immunoSEQ multiplex PCR; TCRdb has only the in-frame clones, and not every one. This table holds tens of thousands of clones, roughly 87% found once. Germline CDR1 reads GTSNPN; CDR2 reads SVGIG (reference sequence). The CDR3 runs 18 residues. V was shortened by 1 base and J by 0 bases, with 22 bases between the two germline ends. Overall study results and limits: Pseudoprogression seemed unrelated to changes in top peripheral T cell clonotypes. Vaccine-induced immune responses occurred in roughly 93% of patients.

Time point here: baseline, week 1 (first vaccination visit). Treatment described: pre-vaccination baseline after standard-of-care therapy. J is TRBJ2-7 and V is TRBV30; a weak D match, TRBD1 (5 bases). The clonotype comes from a young man with glioma. This material consisted of PBMCs, taken from a glioma patient treated with radiotherapy, temozolomide or both. The CDR3, as DNA: TGTGCCTGGAGTGAAAAACCTATATTCGACAGTAACTCCTACGAGCAGTACTTC. Its protein is CAWSEKPIFDSNSYEQYF.